A selection of T cell receptor beta chains follows, all from one sample in a study of T cell responses to AZD1222 COVID-19 vaccine. The assay was immunoSEQ multiplex PCR, and TCRdb's table has in-frame clones only and misses some. The table has 120,000 or so clones, roughly nine tenths seen once. The material was peripheral blood, obtained on day 0 of AZD1222 vaccination. Receptors originate from an adult in good health. CDR3s include the opening cysteine and the closing phenylalanine or tryptophan. D genes are given only for firm matches. Some rows mark clone size as missing; the rest say once, few, many or name a class of expanded clone.

clone_size d_call j_call v_call cdr3_aa cdr3_nt
- - TRBJ2-2 TRBV4-2 CASSQAAGGGTGELFF TGTGCCAGCAGCCAAGCTGCTGGGGGCGGCACCGGGGAGCTGTTTTTT
- - TRBJ2-1 TRBV5-4 CASSLYSSNEQFF TGTGCCAGCAGCTTGTACTCTTCCAATGAGCAGTTCTTC
- - TRBJ1-3 TRBV24-1 CATSSGSGNTIYF TGTGCCACCAGCTCCGGCTCTGGAAACACCATATATTTT
- - TRBJ2-3 TRBV5-1 CASSLLGIDTQYF TGCGCCAGCAGCTTGCTGGGTATTGATACGCAGTATTTT
- - TRBJ2-7 TRBV27 CASWALATEQYF TGTGCCAGCTGGGCGCTTGCGACCGAGCAGTACTTC
once - TRBJ2-5 TRBV11-2 CASSWRTGTEQETQYF TGTGCCAGCAGCTGGAGGACCGGGACTGAACAAGAGACCCAGTACTTC
- TRBD2 TRBJ2-3 TRBV27 CASSLPRGEPIRTSGSTDTQYF TGTGCCAGCAGTTTACCCCGAGGGGAGCCCATTAGGACTAGTGGTAGCACAGATACGCAGTATTTT
- - TRBJ1-2 TRBV5-5 CASSLTGTAGYTF TGTGCCAGCAGCTTAACTGGTACTGCCGGCTACACCTTC
- - TRBJ1-1 TRBV14 CASSPLSVGTEAFF TGTGCCAGCAGCCCCCTTTCGGTCGGGACTGAAGCTTTCTTT
- - TRBJ2-3 TRBV4-1 CASSQDPTDTQYF TGCGCCAGCAGCCAAGATCCCACAGATACGCAGTATTTT
- - TRBJ2-1 TRBV19 CASNRDGSIHNEQFF TGTGCCAGTAATCGGGACGGTTCTATACACAATGAGCAGTTCTTC
- - TRBJ1-2 TRBV27 CASSLYPPEYGYTF TGTGCCAGCAGTTTATACCCCCCTGAGTATGGCTACACCTTC
- - TRBJ1-1 TRBV6-5 CASSYDFPLANTEAFF TGTGCCAGCAGTTATGATTTCCCTCTAGCGAACACTGAAGCTTTCTTT
once TRBD2 TRBJ2-1 TRBV27 CATKRGGYNEQFF TGTGCCACCAAGCGGGGAGGCTACAATGAGCAGTTCTTC
- TRBD1 TRBJ1-5 TRBV3-1/TRBV3-2 CASSPTGGPNQPQHF TGTGCCAGCAGCCCGACAGGGGGTCCCAATCAGCCCCAGCATTTT
- - TRBJ1-5 TRBV12-3/TRBV12-4 CASSLFPGQPQHF TGTGCCAGCAGTTTATTCCCCGGGCAGCCCCAGCATTTT
- TRBD2 TRBJ2-3 TRBV4-1 CASSWRESGDTQYF TGCGCCAGCAGCTGGCGGGAGTCGGGAGATACGCAGTATTTT
- TRBD2 TRBJ2-3 TRBV6-5 CASSHPSGSTDTQYF TGTGCCAGCAGTCATCCTAGCGGGAGCACAGATACGCAGTATTTT
few - TRBJ2-2 TRBV15 CATSRVIGDTGELFF TGTGCCACCAGCAGAGTTATAGGGGACACCGGGGAGCTGTTTTTT
- - TRBJ2-3 TRBV5-5 CASSFPGATDTQYF TGTGCCAGCAGCTTTCCAGGAGCCACAGATACGCAGTATTTT
- - TRBJ1-2 TRBV5-6 CASSLRLSVEGGYTF TGTGCCAGCAGCTTGAGATTGTCGGTGGAAGGTGGCTACACCTTC
- TRBD2 TRBJ2-5 TRBV5-5 CASSLGPGEGETQYF TGTGCCAGCAGCTTGGGGCCTGGGGAGGGGGAGACCCAGTACTTC
- - TRBJ1-1 TRBV5-6 CASSSSGQGRAFF TGTGCCAGCAGTTCCTCGGGGCAGGGTCGGGCTTTCTTT
- TRBD2 TRBJ2-5 TRBV9 CASSVGTSQETQYF TGTGCCAGCAGCGTGGGGACTAGTCAAGAGACCCAGTACTTC
- - TRBJ2-1 TRBV18 CASSPTPELLSHEQFF TGTGCCAGCTCACCTACCCCGGAACTACTAAGCCATGAGCAGTTCTTC
- - TRBJ1-2 TRBV27 CASTRAPLTENGYTF TGTGCCAGCACCAGAGCCCCCCTGACAGAAAATGGCTACACCTTC
- TRBD1 TRBJ2-2 TRBV11-2 CASKLPGTGNTGELFF TGTGCCAGTAAGCTACCCGGGACAGGGAACACCGGGGAGCTGTTTTTT
- TRBD1 TRBJ2-7 TRBV5-1 CASSLGRQGISADEQYF TGCGCCAGCAGCTTGGGCCGACAGGGGATCTCGGCAGACGAGCAGTACTTC
- TRBD2 TRBJ2-7 TRBV28 CASSLFYREGSYEQYF TGTGCCAGCAGTTTATTCTATCGGGAGGGCTCCTACGAGCAGTACTTC
- - TRBJ1-5 TRBV5-4 CASSLWGGGNQPQHF TGTGCCAGCAGCTTGTGGGGAGGGGGCAATCAGCCCCAGCATTTT
- - TRBJ2-7 TRBV7-9 CASRPRTHEGSYEQYF TGTGCCAGCAGACCTAGGACTCACGAGGGGTCCTACGAGCAGTACTTC
once TRBD1 TRBJ1-4 TRBV3-1/TRBV3-2 CASSQGDRPSGEKLFF TGTGCCAGCAGCCAAGGGGACAGGCCCTCAGGGGAAAAACTGTTTTTT
- - TRBJ1-2 TRBV9 CASTPFAGTHYGYTF TGTGCCAGCACCCCGTTTGCGGGCACTCACTATGGCTACACCTTC
- - TRBJ1-1 TRBV14 CASSPDAGRSTEAFF TGTGCCAGCAGCCCTGACGCAGGGCGAAGCACTGAAGCTTTCTTT
- - TRBJ2-3 TRBV6-5 CASSYDPSLDTQYF TGTGCCAGCAGTTACGACCCCTCGTTGGATACGCAGTATTTT
- TRBD1 TRBJ2-6 TRBV9 CASSDVRGGIGANVLTF TGTGCCAGCAGCGATGTCCGAGGGGGCATTGGGGCCAACGTCCTGACTTTC
- - TRBJ1-1 TRBV3-1/TRBV3-2 CASSQVGGTKNTEAFF TGTGCCAGCAGCCAGGTTGGGGGGACAAAAAACACTGAAGCTTTCTTT
- TRBD2 TRBJ2-1 TRBV4-3 CASSQGLAGVTHYNEQFF TGCGCCAGCAGCCAAGGACTAGCGGGAGTAACTCACTACAATGAGCAGTTCTTC
- TRBD1 TRBJ2-7 TRBV10-3 CAIRKTPKGDRVKEQYF TGTGCCATCAGGAAGACGCCGAAGGGGGACAGGGTAAAGGAGCAGTACTTC
- - TRBJ2-3 TRBV9 CASSLYGGTDTQYF TGTGCCAGCAGCCTTTATGGGGGCACAGATACGCAGTATTTT
- TRBD1 TRBJ1-6 TRBV6-5 CASSYRDRGHSPLHF TGTGCCAGCAGTTACCGGGACAGGGGTCATTCACCCCTCCACTTT